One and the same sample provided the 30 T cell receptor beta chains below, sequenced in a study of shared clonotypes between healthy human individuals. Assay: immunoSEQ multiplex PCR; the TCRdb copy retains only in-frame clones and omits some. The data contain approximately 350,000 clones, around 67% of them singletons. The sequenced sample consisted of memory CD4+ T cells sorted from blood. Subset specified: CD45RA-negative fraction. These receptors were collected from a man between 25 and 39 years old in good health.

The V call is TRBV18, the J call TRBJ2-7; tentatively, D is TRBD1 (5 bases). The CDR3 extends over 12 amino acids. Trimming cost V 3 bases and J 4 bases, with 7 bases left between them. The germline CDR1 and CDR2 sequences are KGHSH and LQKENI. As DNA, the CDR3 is TGTGCCAGCTCACCGACAGCATACGAGCAGTACTTC. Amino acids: CASSPTAYEQYF. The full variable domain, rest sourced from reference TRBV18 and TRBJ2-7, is NAGVMQNPRHLVRRRGQEARLRCSPMKGHSHVYWYRQLPEEGLKFMVYLQKENIIDESGMPKERFSAEFPKEGPSILRIQQVVRGDSAAYFCASSPTAYEQYFGPGTRLTVT.

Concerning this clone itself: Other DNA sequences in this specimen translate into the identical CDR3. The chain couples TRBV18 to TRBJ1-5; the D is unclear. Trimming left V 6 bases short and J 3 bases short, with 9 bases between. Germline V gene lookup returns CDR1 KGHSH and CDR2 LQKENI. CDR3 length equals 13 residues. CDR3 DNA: TGTGCCAGCTCCGCACAGTACAATCAGCCCCAGCATTTT. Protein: CASSAQYNQPQHF.

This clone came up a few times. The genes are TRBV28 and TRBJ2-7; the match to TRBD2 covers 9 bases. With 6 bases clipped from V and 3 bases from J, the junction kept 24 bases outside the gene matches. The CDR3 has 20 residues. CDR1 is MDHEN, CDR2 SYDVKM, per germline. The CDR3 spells CASRPNPPLRSGSNFYEQYF. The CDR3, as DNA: TGTGCCAGCAGGCCCAACCCCCCATTGCGTAGCGGGAGTAACTTCTACGAGCAGTACTTC.

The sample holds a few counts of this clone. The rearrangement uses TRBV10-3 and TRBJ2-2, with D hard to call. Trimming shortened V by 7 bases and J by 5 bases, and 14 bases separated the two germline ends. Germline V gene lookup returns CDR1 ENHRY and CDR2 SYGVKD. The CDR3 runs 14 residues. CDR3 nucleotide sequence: TGTGCCATCACGAAGGGAATGGGGACCGGGGAGCTGTTTTTT. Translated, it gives CAITKGMGTGELFF.

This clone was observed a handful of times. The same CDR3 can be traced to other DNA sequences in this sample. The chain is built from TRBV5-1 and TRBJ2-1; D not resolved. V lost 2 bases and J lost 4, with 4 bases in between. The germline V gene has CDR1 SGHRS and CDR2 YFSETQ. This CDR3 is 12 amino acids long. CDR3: CASSFTYNEQFF. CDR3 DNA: TGCGCCAGCAGCTTCACATACAATGAGCAGTTCTTC.

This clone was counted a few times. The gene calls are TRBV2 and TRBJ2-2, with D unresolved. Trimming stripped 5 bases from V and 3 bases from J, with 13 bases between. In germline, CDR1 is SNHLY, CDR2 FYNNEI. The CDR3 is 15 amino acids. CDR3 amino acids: CASSSQLADTGELFF. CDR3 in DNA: TGTGCCAGCAGTTCCCAGTTGGCAGACACCGGGGAGCTGTTTTTT.

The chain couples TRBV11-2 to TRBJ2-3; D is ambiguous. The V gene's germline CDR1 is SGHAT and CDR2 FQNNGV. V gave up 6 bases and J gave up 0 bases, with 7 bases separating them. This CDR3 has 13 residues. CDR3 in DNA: TGTGCCAGCAGGACATTTAGCACAGATACGCAGTATTTT. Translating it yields CASRTFSTDTQYF.

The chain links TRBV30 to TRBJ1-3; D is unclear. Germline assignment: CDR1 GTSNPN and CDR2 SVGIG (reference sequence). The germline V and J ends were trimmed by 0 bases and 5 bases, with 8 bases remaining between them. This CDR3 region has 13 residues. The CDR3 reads CAWSVNGRNTIYF. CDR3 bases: TGTGCCTGGAGTGTAAATGGTCGAAACACCATATATTTT.

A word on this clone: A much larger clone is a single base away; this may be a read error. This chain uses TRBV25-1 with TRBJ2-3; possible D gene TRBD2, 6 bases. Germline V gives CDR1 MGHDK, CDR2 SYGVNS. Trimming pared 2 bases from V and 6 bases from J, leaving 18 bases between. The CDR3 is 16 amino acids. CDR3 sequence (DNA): TGTGCCAGCAGTGAAGGGGCAGGGCGGGAAAAGGATACGCAGTATTTT. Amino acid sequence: CASSEGAGREKDTQYF.

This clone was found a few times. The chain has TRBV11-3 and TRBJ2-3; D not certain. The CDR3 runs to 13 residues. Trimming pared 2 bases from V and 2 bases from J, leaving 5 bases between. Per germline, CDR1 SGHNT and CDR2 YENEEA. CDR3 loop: CASSLPDTDTQYF. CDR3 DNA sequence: TGTGCCAGCAGCTTACCCGACACAGATACGCAGTATTTT.

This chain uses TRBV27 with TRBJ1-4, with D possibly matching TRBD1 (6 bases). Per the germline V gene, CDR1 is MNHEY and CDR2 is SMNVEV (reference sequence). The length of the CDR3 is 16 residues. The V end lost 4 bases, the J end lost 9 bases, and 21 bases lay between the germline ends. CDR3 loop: CASSSPLRGGEKKLFF. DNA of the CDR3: TGTGCCAGCAGTTCTCCCCTCCGGGGGGGCGAAAAAAAACTGTTTTTT.

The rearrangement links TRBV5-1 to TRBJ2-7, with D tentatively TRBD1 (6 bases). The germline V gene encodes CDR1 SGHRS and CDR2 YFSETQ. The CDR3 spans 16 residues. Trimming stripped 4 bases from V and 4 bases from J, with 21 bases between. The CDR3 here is CASSGTGTRDPYEQYF. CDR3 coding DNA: TGCGCCAGCAGCGGTACCGGGACACGGGACCCTTACGAGCAGTACTTC.

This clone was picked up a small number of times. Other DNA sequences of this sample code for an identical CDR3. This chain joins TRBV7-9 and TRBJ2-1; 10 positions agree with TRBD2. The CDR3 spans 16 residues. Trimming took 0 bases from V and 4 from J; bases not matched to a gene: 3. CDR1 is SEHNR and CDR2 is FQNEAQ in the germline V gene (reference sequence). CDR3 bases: TGTGCCAGCAGCTTAGCTCTAGCGGGAGCGTACAATGAGCAGTTCTTC. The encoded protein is CASSLALAGAYNEQFF.

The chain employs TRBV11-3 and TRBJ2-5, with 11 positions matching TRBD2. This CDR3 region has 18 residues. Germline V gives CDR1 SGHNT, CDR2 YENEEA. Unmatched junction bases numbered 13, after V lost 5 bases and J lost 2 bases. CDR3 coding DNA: TGTGCCAGCAGCCCAAGGATAGCGGGAGGGCCCGAACAAGAGACCCAGTACTTC. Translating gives CASSPRIAGGPEQETQYF. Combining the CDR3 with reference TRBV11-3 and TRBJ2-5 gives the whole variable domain EAGVVQSPRYKIIEKKQPVAFWCNPISGHNTLYWYLQNLGQGPELLIRYENEEAVDDSQLPKDRFSAERLKGVDSTLKIQPAELGDSAVYLCASSPRIAGGPEQETQYFGPGTRLLVL.

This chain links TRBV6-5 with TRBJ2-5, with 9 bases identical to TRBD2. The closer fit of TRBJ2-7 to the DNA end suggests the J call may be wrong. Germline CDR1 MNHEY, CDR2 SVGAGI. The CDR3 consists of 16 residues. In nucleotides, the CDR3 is TGTGCCAGCAGTTACATCAGGGCGGGAGGGCCGAACGAGCAGTACTTC. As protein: CASSYIRAGGPNEQYF.

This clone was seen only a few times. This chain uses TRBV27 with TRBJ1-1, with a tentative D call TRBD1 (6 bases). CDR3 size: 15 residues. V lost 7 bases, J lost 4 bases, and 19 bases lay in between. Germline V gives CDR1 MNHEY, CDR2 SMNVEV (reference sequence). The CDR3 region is CASTTVGRGSTEAFF. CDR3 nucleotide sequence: TGTGCCAGCACGACGGTGGGCAGGGGAAGCACTGAAGCTTTCTTT.

The CDR3 region has the DNA TGCGCCAGCAGCTTTGAGAACCAAGAGACCCAGTACTTC. It yields the protein CASSFENQETQYF. This chain joins TRBV5-1 and TRBJ2-5; no clear D gene. The CDR3 totals 13 residues. Deletions cut 2 bases from V and 0 bases from J, with 5 bases between. Germline V CDR1 and CDR2: SGHRS, YFSETQ.

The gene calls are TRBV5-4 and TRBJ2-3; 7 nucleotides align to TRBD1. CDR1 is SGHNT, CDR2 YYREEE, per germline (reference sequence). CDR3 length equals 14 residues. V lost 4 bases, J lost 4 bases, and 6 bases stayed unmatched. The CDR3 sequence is CASSAAQGSDTQYF. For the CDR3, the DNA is TGTGCCAGCAGCGCGGCACAGGGGTCAGATACGCAGTATTTT.

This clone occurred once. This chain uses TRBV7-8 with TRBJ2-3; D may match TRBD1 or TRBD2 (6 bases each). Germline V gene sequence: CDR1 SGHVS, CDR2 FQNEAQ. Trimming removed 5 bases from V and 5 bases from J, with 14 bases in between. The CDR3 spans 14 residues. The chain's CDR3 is CASSLRGQGDTQYF. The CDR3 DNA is TGTGCCAGCAGCCTCCGGGGGCAAGGAGATACGCAGTATTTT.

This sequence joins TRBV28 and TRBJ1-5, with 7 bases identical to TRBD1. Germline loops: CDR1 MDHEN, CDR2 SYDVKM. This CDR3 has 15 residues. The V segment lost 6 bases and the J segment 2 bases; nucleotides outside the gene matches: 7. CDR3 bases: TGTGCCAGCAGACCAGGGGGAGGGGGCAATCAGCCCCAGCATTTT. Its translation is CASRPGGGGNQPQHF.

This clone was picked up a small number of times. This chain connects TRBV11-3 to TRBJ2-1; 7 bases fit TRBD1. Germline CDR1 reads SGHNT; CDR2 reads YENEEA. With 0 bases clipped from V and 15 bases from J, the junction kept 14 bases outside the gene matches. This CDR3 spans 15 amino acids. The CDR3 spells CASSLEGRQGTSLFF. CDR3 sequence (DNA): TGTGCCAGCAGCTTAGAGGGGCGACAGGGTACGAGCCTGTTCTTC. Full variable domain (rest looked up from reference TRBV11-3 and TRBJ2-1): EAGVVQSPRYKIIEKKQPVAFWCNPISGHNTLYWYLQNLGQGPELLIRYENEEAVDDSQLPKDRFSAERLKGVDSTLKIQPAELGDSAVYLCASSLEGRQGTSLFFGPGTRLTVL.

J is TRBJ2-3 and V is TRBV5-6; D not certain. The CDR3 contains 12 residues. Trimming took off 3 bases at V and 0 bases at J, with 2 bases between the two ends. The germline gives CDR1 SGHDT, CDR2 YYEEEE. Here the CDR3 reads CASSWSTDTQYF. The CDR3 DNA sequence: TGTGCCAGCAGCTGGAGCACAGATACGCAGTATTTT.

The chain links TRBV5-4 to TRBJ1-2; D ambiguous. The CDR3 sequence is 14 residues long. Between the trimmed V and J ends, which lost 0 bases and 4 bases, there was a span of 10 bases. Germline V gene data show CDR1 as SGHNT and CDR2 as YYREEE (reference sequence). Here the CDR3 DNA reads TGTGCCAGCAGCTTGGAGGACGTGACCTATGGCTACACCTTC. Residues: CASSLEDVTYGYTF.

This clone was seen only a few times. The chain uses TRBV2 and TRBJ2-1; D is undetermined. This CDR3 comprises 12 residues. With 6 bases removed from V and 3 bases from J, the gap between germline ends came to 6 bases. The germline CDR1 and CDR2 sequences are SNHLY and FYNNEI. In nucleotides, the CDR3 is TGTGCCAGCAGCCAGAACTACAATGAGCAGTTCTTC. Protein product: CASSQNYNEQFF.

Here the CDR3 reads CSVVRLAGETQYF. DNA of the CDR3: TGCAGCGTTGTCCGACTAGCGGGAGAGACCCAGTACTTC. This chain joins TRBV29-1 and TRBJ2-5; 10 bases line up with TRBD2. Germline lookup yields CDR1 SQVTM and CDR2 ANQGSEA. The V gene end was trimmed by 4 bases and the J gene end by 4 bases; junction bases not matched to a gene: 3. The CDR3 sequence is 13 residues long. The full variable domain, its missing parts supplied by reference TRBV29-1 and TRBJ2-5, is SAVISQKPSRDICQRGTSLTIQCQVDSQVTMMFWYRQQPGQSLTLIATANQGSEATYESGFVIDKFPISRPNLTFSTLTVSNMSPEDSSIYLCSVVRLAGETQYFGPGTRLLVL.

CDR3 sequence: CARDRRVLPSYEQYF. CDR3 nucleotide sequence: TGCGCCAGAGACAGGAGGGTCTTACCTTCCTACGAGCAGTACTTC. J is TRBJ2-7 and V is TRBV5-1; D possibly matches TRBD1 or TRBD2 (6 bases each). Germline V gene sequence: CDR1 SGHRS, CDR2 YFSETQ. V was clipped by 8 bases and J by 1 base, with 19 bases between them. The CDR3 contains 15 residues.

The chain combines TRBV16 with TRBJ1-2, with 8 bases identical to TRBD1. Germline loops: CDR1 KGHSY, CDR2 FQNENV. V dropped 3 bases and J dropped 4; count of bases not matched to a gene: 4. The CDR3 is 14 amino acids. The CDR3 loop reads CASSHSTGVYGYTF. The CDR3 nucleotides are TGTGCCAGCAGCCATTCGACAGGGGTCTATGGCTACACCTTC.

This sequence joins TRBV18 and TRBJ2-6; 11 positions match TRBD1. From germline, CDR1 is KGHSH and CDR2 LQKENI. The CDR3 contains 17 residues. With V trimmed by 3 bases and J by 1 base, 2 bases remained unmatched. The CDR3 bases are TGTGCCAGCTCACCGGGACAGGGGGAATCTGGGGCCAACGTCCTGACTTTC. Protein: CASSPGQGESGANVLTF.

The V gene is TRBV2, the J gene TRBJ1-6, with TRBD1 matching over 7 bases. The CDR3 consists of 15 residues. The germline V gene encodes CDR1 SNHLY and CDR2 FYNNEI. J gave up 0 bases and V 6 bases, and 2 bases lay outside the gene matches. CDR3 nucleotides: TGTGCCAGCAGCGGGACAGACTCCTATAATTCACCCCTCCACTTT. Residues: CASSGTDSYNSPLHF. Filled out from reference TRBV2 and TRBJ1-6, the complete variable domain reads EPEVTQTPSHQVTQMGQEVILRCVPISNHLYFYWYRQILGQKVEFLVSFYNNEISEKSEIFDDQFSVERPDGSNFTLKIRSTKLEDSAMYFCASSGTDSYNSPLHFGNGTRLTVT.

CDR3 residues: CASSINYYNEQFF. CDR3 bases: TGTGCCAGTAGTATAAACTATTACAATGAGCAGTTCTTC. The chain is built from TRBV19 and TRBJ2-1; no reliable D call. The CDR3 sequence is 13 residues long. Germline lookup yields CDR1 LNHDA and CDR2 SQIVND (reference sequence). V was trimmed by 2 bases and J by 4 bases, leaving 6 bases between them.